The rows below give T cell receptor beta chains drawn from one sample of a study of shared clonotypes between healthy human individuals. The data were produced by immunoSEQ multiplex PCR, yet TCRdb's version contains in-frame clones alone and is incomplete. The sample has 2 million to 2.5 million clones, roughly 96% seen once. The material sequenced was naive CD4+ T cells sorted from blood. The source of these receptors is a man aged 18 to 35 in good health. CDR3s include the opening cysteine and the closing phenylalanine or tryptophan. The D gene is left open where the match is weak. Clone size is stated in some rows and not others, as once, few, many or a class when expanded.

abundance: -; d_gene: TRBD2; v_gene: TRBV7-9; j_gene: TRBJ2-1; CDR3nt: TGTGCCAGCAGCCCGACTAGCGACTACAATGAGCAGTTCTTC; CDR3aa: CASSPTSDYNEQFF
abundance: -; d_gene: -; v_gene: TRBV5-4; j_gene: TRBJ1-1; CDR3nt: TGTGCCAGCAGCTTGGAAACAATGAACACTGAAGCTTTCTTT; CDR3aa: CASSLETMNTEAFF
abundance: -; d_gene: -; v_gene: TRBV5-4; j_gene: TRBJ2-5; CDR3nt: TGTGCCAGCAGCTTGGAGGGGGAACCAGAGACCCAGTACTTC; CDR3aa: CASSLEGEPETQYF
abundance: once; d_gene: TRBD1; v_gene: TRBV28; j_gene: TRBJ1-1; CDR3nt: TGTGCCAGCAGTTTATCTCCCCTCTTGGACAGGGAGGGGTACACTGAAGCTTTCTTT; CDR3aa: CASSLSPLLDREGYTEAFF
abundance: once; d_gene: TRBD2; v_gene: TRBV7-8; j_gene: TRBJ2-5; CDR3nt: TGTGCCAGCAGCGGTCGACTAGCGGGGACCCAAGAGACCCAGTACTTC; CDR3aa: CASSGRLAGTQETQYF
abundance: -; d_gene: -; v_gene: TRBV27; j_gene: TRBJ2-7; CDR3nt: TGTGCCAGCACCCCCCAAGCAGGGGCAACCTACGAGCAGTACTTC; CDR3aa: CASTPQAGATYEQYF
abundance: -; d_gene: -; v_gene: TRBV7-2; j_gene: TRBJ1-5; CDR3nt: TGTGCCAGCAGCTTAGCGATAGGTGGCCCCCAGCATTTT; CDR3aa: CASSLAIGGPQHF
abundance: -; d_gene: -; v_gene: TRBV11-2; j_gene: TRBJ2-5; CDR3nt: TGTGCCAGCAGCCCTAACACATTCCAAGAGACCCAGTACTTC; CDR3aa: CASSPNTFQETQYF
abundance: -; d_gene: -; v_gene: TRBV5-1; j_gene: TRBJ2-1; CDR3nt: TGCGCCAGCAGCTTCATGGGGGGCGATGAGCAGTTCTTC; CDR3aa: CASSFMGGDEQFF
abundance: -; d_gene: -; v_gene: TRBV28; j_gene: TRBJ1-5; CDR3nt: TGTGCCAGCAGTGGAGTTGACAGCCAAATATATAGCAATCAGCCCCAGCATTTT; CDR3aa: CASSGVDSQIYSNQPQHF
abundance: -; d_gene: -; v_gene: TRBV7-2; j_gene: TRBJ2-5; CDR3nt: TGTGCCAGCAGCTCTAAGGAGACCCAGTACTTC; CDR3aa: CASSSKETQYF
abundance: -; d_gene: -; v_gene: TRBV30; j_gene: TRBJ2-2; CDR3nt: TGTGCCTGGGCGACAGGGAACACCGGGGAGCTGTTTTTT; CDR3aa: CAWATGNTGELFF
abundance: -; d_gene: -; v_gene: TRBV2; j_gene: TRBJ2-7; CDR3nt: TGTGCCAGCAGTCGGACGGCTACCTACGAGCAGTACTTC; CDR3aa: CASSRTATYEQYF
abundance: few; d_gene: -; v_gene: TRBV11-2; j_gene: TRBJ1-4; CDR3nt: TGTGCCAGCAGCTTAGTGGAGTCAACAGAAGTGTTTTTT; CDR3aa: CASSLVESTEVFF
abundance: -; d_gene: -; v_gene: TRBV28; j_gene: TRBJ1-5; CDR3nt: TGTGCCAGCAGACCTAATAGCAATCAGCCCCAGCATTTT; CDR3aa: CASRPNSNQPQHF
abundance: -; d_gene: -; v_gene: TRBV2; j_gene: TRBJ2-4; CDR3nt: TGTGCCAGCACCCCGGGGACTCTTATTCAGTACTTC; CDR3aa: CASTPGTLIQYF
abundance: -; d_gene: TRBD2; v_gene: TRBV5-6; j_gene: TRBJ2-3; CDR3nt: TGTGCCAGCAGCCTGGGGATGGCTAGCGGATTCAGAGATACGCAGTATTTT; CDR3aa: CASSLGMASGFRDTQYF
abundance: -; d_gene: -; v_gene: TRBV7-2; j_gene: TRBJ1-1; CDR3nt: TGTGCCAGCAGCTTAGCGTGGGGGACGGAGACTGAAGCTTTCTTT; CDR3aa: CASSLAWGTETEAFF
abundance: -; d_gene: -; v_gene: TRBV5-1; j_gene: TRBJ2-1; CDR3nt: TGCGCCAGCAGCTTAGGGAACCACAATGAGCAGTTCTTC; CDR3aa: CASSLGNHNEQFF
abundance: -; d_gene: -; v_gene: TRBV5-1; j_gene: TRBJ2-3; CDR3nt: TGCGCCAGCAGCTACTACCCCTTAAGCACAGATACGCAGTATTTT; CDR3aa: CASSYYPLSTDTQYF
abundance: -; d_gene: -; v_gene: TRBV11-2; j_gene: TRBJ2-6; CDR3nt: TGTGCCAGCAGCGAAGGGGGGGGCCCTGGGGCCAACGTCCTGACTTTC; CDR3aa: CASSEGGGPGANVLTF
abundance: -; d_gene: TRBD2; v_gene: TRBV29-1; j_gene: TRBJ2-3; CDR3nt: TGCAGCGTTCACGGGAGGGTAACAGATACGCAGTATTTT; CDR3aa: CSVHGRVTDTQYF
abundance: -; d_gene: -; v_gene: TRBV5-6; j_gene: TRBJ1-2; CDR3nt: TGTGCCAGCAGCCCCGACCTTCCGAATGGCTACACCTTC; CDR3aa: CASSPDLPNGYTF
abundance: -; d_gene: TRBD1; v_gene: TRBV5-4; j_gene: TRBJ2-7; CDR3nt: TGTGCCAGCAGCCCCGGGACAGGACTTTACGAGCAGTACTTC; CDR3aa: CASSPGTGLYEQYF
abundance: -; d_gene: -; v_gene: TRBV15; j_gene: TRBJ2-7; CDR3nt: TGTGCCACCAGCAGAGATTTGGTTTCGGACGAGCAGTACTTC; CDR3aa: CATSRDLVSDEQYF
abundance: -; d_gene: TRBD2; v_gene: TRBV30; j_gene: TRBJ2-7; CDR3nt: TGTGCCCTCGGGGGGGCAACCCCCTACGAGCAGTACTTC; CDR3aa: CALGGATPYEQYF
abundance: -; d_gene: -; v_gene: TRBV30; j_gene: TRBJ2-7; CDR3nt: TGTGCCTGGAGTCCAGGCTACGAGCAGTACTTC; CDR3aa: CAWSPGYEQYF
abundance: -; d_gene: TRBD1; v_gene: TRBV28; j_gene: TRBJ1-4; CDR3nt: TGTGCCAGCAGTTCAGGGGGCTCTAATGAAAAACTGTTTTTT; CDR3aa: CASSSGGSNEKLFF
abundance: -; d_gene: TRBD1; v_gene: TRBV5-1; j_gene: TRBJ2-3; CDR3nt: TGCGCCAGCACGGTGGCCGGGACAGGGGGCGGCGGAACAGATACGCAGTATTTT; CDR3aa: CASTVAGTGGGGTDTQYF
abundance: -; d_gene: TRBD1; v_gene: TRBV5-4; j_gene: TRBJ1-4; CDR3nt: TGTGCCAGCAGCTCCACAGGGGCAACTAATGAAAAACTGTTTTTT; CDR3aa: CASSSTGATNEKLFF
abundance: -; d_gene: TRBD1; v_gene: TRBV5-4; j_gene: TRBJ1-2; CDR3nt: TGTGCCAGCAGCCCTGAGACAGGGCCCTATGGCTACACCTTC; CDR3aa: CASSPETGPYGYTF
abundance: -; d_gene: -; v_gene: TRBV5-6; j_gene: TRBJ2-7; CDR3nt: TGTGCCAGCAGCTTGTGGGGCAGCGCAGCCTACGAGCAGTACTTC; CDR3aa: CASSLWGSAAYEQYF
abundance: once; d_gene: TRBD2; v_gene: TRBV7-6; j_gene: TRBJ2-5; CDR3nt: TGTGCCAGCAGCATGGGACTATCTAGGGAGACCCAGTACTTC; CDR3aa: CASSMGLSRETQYF
abundance: -; d_gene: -; v_gene: TRBV19; j_gene: TRBJ1-3; CDR3nt: TGTGCCAGTAGTATGGGACCCGGAGGGGGAAACACCATATATTTT; CDR3aa: CASSMGPGGGNTIYF
abundance: -; d_gene: -; v_gene: TRBV30; j_gene: TRBJ2-2; CDR3nt: TGTGCCTGCTTAGGACAGACGAACACCGGGGAGCTGTTTTTT; CDR3aa: CACLGQTNTGELFF
abundance: -; d_gene: TRBD2; v_gene: TRBV6-1; j_gene: TRBJ2-2; CDR3nt: TGTGCAAGCTTGGGACTAGCGCCCACCGGGGAGCTGTTTTTT; CDR3aa: CASLGLAPTGELFF
abundance: -; d_gene: -; v_gene: TRBV9; j_gene: TRBJ2-3; CDR3nt: TGTGCCAGCAGCGCTACTAGTAGCACAGATACGCAGTATTTT; CDR3aa: CASSATSSTDTQYF
abundance: -; d_gene: -; v_gene: TRBV6-1; j_gene: TRBJ2-3; CDR3nt: TGTGCCAGCAGTAGGGTTGTAGATACGCAGTATTTT; CDR3aa: CASSRVVDTQYF
abundance: -; d_gene: -; v_gene: TRBV6-1; j_gene: TRBJ2-7; CDR3nt: TGTGCCAGCACCCTCAGGGGCTACGAGCAGTACTTC; CDR3aa: CASTLRGYEQYF
abundance: -; d_gene: -; v_gene: TRBV2; j_gene: TRBJ1-2; CDR3nt: TGTGCCAGCAGTGAAAGGGGACAAAGCTACTATGGCTACACCTTC; CDR3aa: CASSERGQSYYGYTF
abundance: -; d_gene: -; v_gene: TRBV7-9; j_gene: TRBJ1-2; CDR3nt: TGTGCCAGCAGCTTACCGTCGGGGGTGGGAATTAACTATGGCTACACCTTC; CDR3aa: CASSLPSGVGINYGYTF
abundance: -; d_gene: TRBD2; v_gene: TRBV6-5; j_gene: TRBJ2-1; CDR3nt: TGTGCCAGCAGTTACGACCGACTAGCGGGAGAGGTTGAGCAGTTCTTC; CDR3aa: CASSYDRLAGEVEQFF
abundance: once; d_gene: -; v_gene: TRBV28; j_gene: TRBJ2-1; CDR3nt: TGTGCCAGCAGCGCCCGGGGGGCTCTCTACAATGAGCAGTTCTTC; CDR3aa: CASSARGALYNEQFF
abundance: -; d_gene: TRBD1; v_gene: TRBV30; j_gene: TRBJ1-5; CDR3nt: TGTGCCTGGAGTTACAGGGGAGGCAATCAGCCCCAGCATTTT; CDR3aa: CAWSYRGGNQPQHF
abundance: once; d_gene: -; v_gene: TRBV6-5; j_gene: TRBJ1-2; CDR3nt: TGTGCCAGCAGTCGACAGGAGGACCTCTATGGCTACACCTTC; CDR3aa: CASSRQEDLYGYTF
abundance: once; d_gene: TRBD1; v_gene: TRBV18; j_gene: TRBJ2-4; CDR3nt: TGTGCCAGCTCACCTCTTTTCCGGGACAGGGGAGTGAACATTCAGTACTTC; CDR3aa: CASSPLFRDRGVNIQYF
abundance: -; d_gene: TRBD2; v_gene: TRBV7-2; j_gene: TRBJ2-5; CDR3nt: TGTGCCAGCAGCTTAGGGACTAGCAGCCAAGAGACCCAGTACTTC; CDR3aa: CASSLGTSSQETQYF
abundance: -; d_gene: -; v_gene: TRBV7-2; j_gene: TRBJ1-1; CDR3nt: TGTGCCAGCAGCTTAGGTAGCAGGGCTGAAGCTTTCTTT; CDR3aa: CASSLGSRAEAFF
abundance: -; d_gene: -; v_gene: TRBV2; j_gene: TRBJ1-2; CDR3nt: TGTGCCAGCAGTGAATCAGGGGTAGGAGGCTACACCTTC; CDR3aa: CASSESGVGGYTF
abundance: -; d_gene: -; v_gene: TRBV10-2; j_gene: TRBJ1-2; CDR3nt: TGCGCCAGAACAGGGTTGGTGAGGTATGGCTACACCTTC; CDR3aa: CARTGLVRYGYTF
abundance: once; d_gene: -; v_gene: TRBV5-1; j_gene: TRBJ1-1; CDR3nt: TGCGCCAGCAGCCCGGACTCGAACACTGAAGCTTTCTTT; CDR3aa: CASSPDSNTEAFF
abundance: -; d_gene: TRBD2; v_gene: TRBV19; j_gene: TRBJ2-7; CDR3nt: TGTGCCAGCCGCCTAGCGGGGGGACTCTCCTACGAGCAGTACTTC; CDR3aa: CASRLAGGLSYEQYF
abundance: -; d_gene: TRBD1; v_gene: TRBV12-5; j_gene: TRBJ2-7; CDR3nt: TGTGCTAGTGGTTTGTGGGACAGGGGCGAGCAGTACTTC; CDR3aa: CASGLWDRGEQYF